This passage covers 5 T cell receptor beta chains from one sample sequenced in a study of blood T cell repertoires in COVID-19. The assay was immunoSEQ multiplex PCR, and TCRdb's table has in-frame clones only and misses some. Of fewer than 250,000 clones detected, nearly 90% appear once; the ten largest clones hold approximately 10%. The sample consisted of PBMCs or T cells enriched from blood (not recorded which). These receptors came from a man aged 30 to 45 who had recovered from COVID-19.

The rearrangement uses TRBV7-3 and TRBJ1-1; 9 nucleotides agree with TRBD1. With V trimmed by 8 bases and J by 5 bases, 9 bases remained unmatched. CDR1 is SGHTA and CDR2 is FQGTGA in the germline V gene. This CDR3 contains 14 residues. CDR3 coding DNA: TGTGCCAGCCATCGGGGACAGGGTTTTACTGAAGCTTTCTTT. It specifies CASHRGQGFTEAFF.

For the CDR3, the DNA is TGTGCCAGTAAACCCGGAGCGGTTGGTTTCCCTAACACCGGGGAGCTGTTTTTT. Amino acid sequence: CASKPGAVGFPNTGELFF. V is TRBV19 and J is TRBJ2-2; D is possibly TRBD2 (5 bases). With 7 bases removed from V and 2 bases from J, the gap between germline ends came to 23 bases. This CDR3 is 18 amino acids long. Germline-derived CDR1 and CDR2 are LNHDA and SQIVND (reference sequence).

The chain carries TRBV10-3 and TRBJ1-3, with TRBD1 as a possible D gene (6 bases). V was cut by 8 bases and J by 7 bases, with 18 bases left in between. The CDR3 runs to 14 residues. The germline CDR1 and CDR2 sequences are ENHRY and SYGVKD. This CDR3 is CAISGGAVRNTIYF. CDR3 nucleotide sequence: TGTGCCATCTCGGGGGGCGCGGTGCGGAACACCATATATTTT.

Only one count was recorded for this clone. The V call is TRBV5-8, the J call TRBJ2-7, with D possibly TRBD2 on 6 matching bases. Trimming removed 2 bases at V and 1 base at J, with 13 bases between. CDR1 SGHTS and CDR2 YDEGEE come from the germline V gene. This CDR3 is 15 amino acids long. CDR3 DNA sequence: TGTGCCAGCAGCTTACGGGGGACCTTTTCCTACGAGCAGTACTTC. Translated, it gives CASSLRGTFSYEQYF.

The chain links TRBV18 to TRBJ1-4; the D is unclear. The germline gives CDR1 KGHSH, CDR2 LQKENI. V was shortened by 2 bases and J by 5 bases, with 15 bases between the two germline ends. This CDR3 contains 16 residues. CDR3 DNA: TGTGCCAGCTCACCAGGTTTACTGATTTCCAATGAAAAACTGTTTTTT. Amino acid sequence: CASSPGLLISNEKLFF.